Listed below are T cell receptor beta chains from one sample, sequenced in a study of blood T cell repertoires in COVID-19. Generated by immunoSEQ multiplex PCR, the TCRdb table keeps only in-frame clones and is missing some. The sample shows 200,000 to 300,000 clones, 88% of them seen only once. The specimen sequenced was PBMCs or T cells enriched from blood (not recorded which). These TCRs come from a woman aged 40 to 49 with acute COVID-19. Each CDR3 is given with its conserved first and last residue. Each record gives: V gene, clone size, J gene, D gene, CDR3 protein, CDR3 DNA. A D gene is named only where the DNA matches it firmly. Not all rows give a size; the values are once, few, many and, for expanded clones, a class.

v_gene: TRBV18; abundance: NA; j_gene: TRBJ1-2; d_gene: TRBD1; CDR3aa: CASSPLAEQGGYTF; CDR3nt: TGTGCCAGCTCACCACTGGCAGAACAGGGGGGCTACACCTTC
v_gene: TRBV19; abundance: NA; j_gene: TRBJ1-2; d_gene: NA; CDR3aa: CAIQGADYGYTF; CDR3nt: TGTGCCATACAGGGTGCAGACTATGGCTACACCTTC
v_gene: TRBV27; abundance: NA; j_gene: TRBJ2-2; d_gene: NA; CDR3aa: CASSRDSANTGELFF; CDR3nt: TGTGCCAGCAGCCGGGACTCCGCGAACACCGGGGAGCTGTTTTTT
v_gene: TRBV6-5; abundance: NA; j_gene: TRBJ1-6; d_gene: NA; CDR3aa: CASSREGEHSPLHF; CDR3nt: TGTGCCAGCAGCCGCGAGGGGGAACATTCACCCCTCCACTTT
v_gene: TRBV2; abundance: NA; j_gene: TRBJ1-1; d_gene: TRBD1; CDR3aa: CASRGQQNTEAFF; CDR3nt: TGTGCCAGCAGGGGACAGCAGAACACTGAAGCTTTCTTT
v_gene: TRBV18; abundance: NA; j_gene: TRBJ2-7; d_gene: NA; CDR3aa: CASSPQDTGIDEQYF; CDR3nt: TGTGCCAGCTCACCACAGGACACAGGGATCGACGAGCAGTACTTC
v_gene: TRBV7-3; abundance: NA; j_gene: TRBJ2-2; d_gene: NA; CDR3aa: CASSSTGGELFF; CDR3nt: TGTGCCAGCAGCTCCACAGGGGGGGAGCTGTTTTTT
v_gene: TRBV7-2; abundance: NA; j_gene: TRBJ2-5; d_gene: TRBD2; CDR3aa: CASSLLAGSPQETQYF; CDR3nt: TGTGCCAGCAGCTTATTAGCGGGATCGCCCCAAGAGACCCAGTACTTC
v_gene: TRBV27; abundance: NA; j_gene: TRBJ1-1; d_gene: TRBD1; CDR3aa: CASSLSAGGFTEAFF; CDR3nt: TGTGCCAGCAGTTTATCGGCAGGGGGTTTCACTGAAGCTTTCTTT
v_gene: TRBV18; abundance: NA; j_gene: TRBJ2-1; d_gene: NA; CDR3aa: CASSASSYNEQFF; CDR3nt: TGTGCCAGCTCAGCCTCTAGCTACAATGAGCAGTTCTTC
v_gene: TRBV2; abundance: NA; j_gene: TRBJ1-1; d_gene: TRBD1; CDR3aa: CASRETGGPEAFF; CDR3nt: TGTGCCAGCAGAGAAACAGGGGGCCCTGAAGCTTTCTTT
v_gene: TRBV5-5; abundance: few; j_gene: TRBJ1-2; d_gene: TRBD1; CDR3aa: CASSLVLTGLYGYTF; CDR3nt: TGTGCCAGCAGCTTGGTTTTGACAGGGTTATATGGCTACACCTTC
v_gene: TRBV11-2; abundance: NA; j_gene: TRBJ2-5; d_gene: NA; CDR3aa: CASSLVLRASEETQYF; CDR3nt: TGTGCCAGCAGCTTAGTGCTCAGGGCGTCCGAAGAGACCCAGTACTTC
v_gene: TRBV19; abundance: NA; j_gene: TRBJ1-5; d_gene: TRBD1; CDR3aa: CASRNRDSVNQPQHF; CDR3nt: TGTGCCAGTAGGAACAGGGACAGCGTCAATCAGCCCCAGCATTTT
v_gene: TRBV19; abundance: NA; j_gene: TRBJ2-3; d_gene: NA; CDR3aa: CASSIRGGTADTQYF; CDR3nt: TGTGCCAGTAGTATTAGGGGCGGAACGGCAGATACGCAGTATTTT
v_gene: TRBV4-2; abundance: once; j_gene: TRBJ2-3; d_gene: NA; CDR3aa: CASSVKRDYDTDTQYF; CDR3nt: TGTGCCAGCAGCGTGAAGCGCGACTATGACACAGATACGCAGTATTTT
v_gene: TRBV5-1; abundance: NA; j_gene: TRBJ2-3; d_gene: TRBD1; CDR3aa: CASSGTGGTDTQYF; CDR3nt: TGCGCCAGCAGCGGGACAGGAGGCACAGATACGCAGTATTTT
v_gene: TRBV18; abundance: NA; j_gene: TRBJ2-1; d_gene: TRBD2; CDR3aa: CASSPAAGEASNEQFF; CDR3nt: TGTGCCAGCTCACCAGCCGCGGGAGAGGCTAGCAATGAGCAGTTCTTC
v_gene: TRBV18; abundance: NA; j_gene: TRBJ2-2; d_gene: NA; CDR3aa: CASSPPRGSGNTGELFF; CDR3nt: TGTGCCAGCTCACCACCGAGGGGTAGCGGGAACACCGGGGAGCTGTTTTTT
v_gene: TRBV3-1/TRBV3-2; abundance: NA; j_gene: TRBJ1-5; d_gene: NA; CDR3aa: CASSPPRSGAYNQPQHF; CDR3nt: TGTGCCAGCAGCCCCCCAAGGTCAGGGGCCTACAATCAGCCCCAGCATTTT
v_gene: TRBV12-5; abundance: once; j_gene: TRBJ2-3; d_gene: NA; CDR3aa: CASGLGTGTLTDTQYF; CDR3nt: TGTGCTAGTGGTTTGGGAACAGGCACCCTCACAGATACGCAGTATTTT
v_gene: TRBV6-5; abundance: few; j_gene: TRBJ1-1; d_gene: NA; CDR3aa: CASSRDSPTEAFF; CDR3nt: TGTGCCAGCAGCCGCGACAGCCCCACTGAAGCTTTCTTT
v_gene: TRBV19; abundance: NA; j_gene: TRBJ1-1; d_gene: TRBD1; CDR3aa: CASTTWSRGQSEAFF; CDR3nt: TGTGCCAGTACCACCTGGAGCAGGGGGCAGTCTGAAGCTTTCTTT
v_gene: TRBV29-1; abundance: NA; j_gene: TRBJ2-7; d_gene: NA; CDR3aa: CSVFTIVTYEQYF; CDR3nt: TGCAGCGTTTTTACTATCGTAACCTACGAGCAGTACTTC
v_gene: TRBV6-5; abundance: NA; j_gene: TRBJ1-1; d_gene: TRBD1; CDR3aa: CASKRQGSGTEAFF; CDR3nt: TGTGCCAGCAAGCGACAGGGATCAGGCACTGAAGCTTTCTTT